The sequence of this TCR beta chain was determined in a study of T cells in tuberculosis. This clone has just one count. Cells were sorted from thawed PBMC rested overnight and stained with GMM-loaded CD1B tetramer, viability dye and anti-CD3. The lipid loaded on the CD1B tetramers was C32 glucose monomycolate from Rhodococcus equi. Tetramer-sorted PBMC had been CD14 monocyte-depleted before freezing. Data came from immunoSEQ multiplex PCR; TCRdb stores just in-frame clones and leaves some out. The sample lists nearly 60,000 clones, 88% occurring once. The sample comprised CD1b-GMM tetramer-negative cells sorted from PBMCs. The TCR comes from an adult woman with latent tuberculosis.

The CDR3 loop reads CAWSGVNSNQPQHF. CDR3 sequence (DNA): TGTGCCTGGAGTGGAGTGAATAGCAATCAGCCCCAGCATTTT. V usage is TRBV30 and J usage is TRBJ1-5; D remains ambiguous. The CDR3 has 14 amino acids. The germline CDR1 and CDR2 sequences are GTSNPN and SVGIG (reference sequence). V was clipped by 1 base and J by 0 bases, with 7 bases between them.